The sequence of this T cell receptor beta chain was determined in a study of shared clonotypes between healthy human individuals. The CDR3 covers 14 residues. The germline V gene encodes CDR1 SGHTA and CDR2 FQGNSA. The V end was cut by 2 bases, the J end by 0 bases, with 5 bases between. General study findings and limits: Among non-shared clonotypes, generation probabilities were lower than among those shared by all four donors.

Repertoires were generated with immunoSEQ multiplex PCR, while TCRdb's copy carries only in-frame clones and drops some. The data contain around 2.3 million clones, nearly 97% of them singletons. About this clone: Its antigen remains unidentified.

The sample was naive CD4+ T cells sorted from blood. This sample's subset: CD45RA+ positively selected. This sequence was found in a man between 18 and 35 years old in good health. The rearrangement links TRBV7-2 to TRBJ1-5; D remains unclear. CDR3 sequence: CASSLLNSNQPQHF. The CDR3 region has the DNA TGTGCCAGCAGCTTATTGAATAGCAATCAGCCCCAGCATTTT.